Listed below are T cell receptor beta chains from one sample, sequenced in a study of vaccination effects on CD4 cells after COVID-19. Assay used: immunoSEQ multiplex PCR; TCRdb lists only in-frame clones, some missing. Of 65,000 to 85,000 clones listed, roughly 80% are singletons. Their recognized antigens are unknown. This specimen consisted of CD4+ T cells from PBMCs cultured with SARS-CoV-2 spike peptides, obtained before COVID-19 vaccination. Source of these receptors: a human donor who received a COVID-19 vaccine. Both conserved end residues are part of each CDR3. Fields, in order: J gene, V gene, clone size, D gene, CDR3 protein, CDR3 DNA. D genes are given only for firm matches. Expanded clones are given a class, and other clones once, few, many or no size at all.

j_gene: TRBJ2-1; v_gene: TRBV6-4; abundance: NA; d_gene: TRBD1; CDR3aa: CASSATGMNEQFF; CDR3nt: TGTGCCAGCAGTGCGACAGGGATGAATGAGCAGTTCTTC
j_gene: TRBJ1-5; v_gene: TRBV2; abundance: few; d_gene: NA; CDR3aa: CASRQGGSNQPQHF; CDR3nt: TGTGCCAGCAGGCAGGGAGGGAGCAATCAGCCCCAGCATTTT
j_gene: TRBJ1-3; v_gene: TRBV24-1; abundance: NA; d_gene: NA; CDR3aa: CAASDPEGGNTIYF; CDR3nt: TGTGCCGCCAGTGACCCCGAGGGAGGAAACACCATATATTTT
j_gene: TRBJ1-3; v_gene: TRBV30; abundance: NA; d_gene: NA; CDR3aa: CAWTLPSYTIYF; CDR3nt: TGTGCCTGGACCCTGCCATCTTACACCATATATTTT
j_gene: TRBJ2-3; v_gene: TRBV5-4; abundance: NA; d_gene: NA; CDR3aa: CASSPTWGDTQYF; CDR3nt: TGTGCCAGCAGCCCCACCTGGGGGGATACGCAGTATTTT
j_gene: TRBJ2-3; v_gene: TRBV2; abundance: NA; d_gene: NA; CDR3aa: CASSEPDTQYF; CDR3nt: TGTGCCAGCAGTGAACCAGATACGCAGTATTTT
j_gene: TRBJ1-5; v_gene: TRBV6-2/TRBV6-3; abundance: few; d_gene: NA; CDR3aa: CASSSDVEYSNQPQHF; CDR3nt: TGTGCCAGCAGTTCGGACGTAGAGTATAGCAATCAGCCCCAGCATTTT
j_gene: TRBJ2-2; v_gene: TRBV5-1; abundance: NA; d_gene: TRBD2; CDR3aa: CASSMNLGGIANTGELFF; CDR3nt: TGCGCCAGCAGCATGAATCTGGGGGGGATCGCGAACACCGGGGAGCTGTTTTTT
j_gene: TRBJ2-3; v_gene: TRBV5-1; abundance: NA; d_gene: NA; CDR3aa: CASSFTGSSTDTQYF; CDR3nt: TGCGCCAGCAGCTTTACCGGGTCTAGCACAGATACGCAGTATTTT
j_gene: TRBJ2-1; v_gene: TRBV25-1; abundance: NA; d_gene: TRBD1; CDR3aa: CASSDHRGASYNEQFF; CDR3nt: TGTGCCAGCAGTGACCACAGGGGTGCGTCCTACAATGAGCAGTTCTTC
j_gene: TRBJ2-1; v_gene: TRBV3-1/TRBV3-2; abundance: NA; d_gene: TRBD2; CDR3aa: CASSSSVANRLAGGDEQFF; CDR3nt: TGTGCCAGCAGCTCCAGTGTGGCCAATAGACTAGCGGGGGGCGATGAGCAGTTCTTC
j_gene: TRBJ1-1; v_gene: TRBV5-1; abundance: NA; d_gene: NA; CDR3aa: CASRTGSEDTEAFF; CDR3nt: TGCGCCAGCCGCACCGGGAGCGAGGACACTGAAGCTTTCTTT
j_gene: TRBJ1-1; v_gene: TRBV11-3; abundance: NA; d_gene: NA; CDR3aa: CASSLARNTEAFF; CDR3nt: TGTGCCAGCAGCTTAGCGCGGAACACTGAAGCTTTCTTT
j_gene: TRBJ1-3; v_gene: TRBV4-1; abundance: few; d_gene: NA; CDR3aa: CASSQVWISGNTIYF; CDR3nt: TGCGCCAGCAGCCAAGTCTGGATCTCTGGAAACACCATATATTTT
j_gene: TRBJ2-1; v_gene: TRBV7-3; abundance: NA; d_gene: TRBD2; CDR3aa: CASSQTSGANNEQFF; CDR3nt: TGTGCCAGCAGCCAGACTAGCGGGGCCAACAATGAGCAGTTCTTC
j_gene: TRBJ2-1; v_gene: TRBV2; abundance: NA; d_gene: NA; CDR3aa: CASRGTYEQFF; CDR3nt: TGTGCCAGCAGGGGTACGTATGAGCAGTTCTTC
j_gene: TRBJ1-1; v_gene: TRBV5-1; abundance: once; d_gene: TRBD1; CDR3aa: CASSWGGQGNTEAFF; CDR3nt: TGCGCCAGCAGCTGGGGGGGACAGGGGAACACTGAAGCTTTCTTT
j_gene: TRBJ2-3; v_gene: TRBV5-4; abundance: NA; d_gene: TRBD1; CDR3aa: CASSLDRGFSTDTQYF; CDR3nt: TGTGCCAGCAGCCTGGACAGGGGGTTTAGCACAGATACGCAGTATTTT
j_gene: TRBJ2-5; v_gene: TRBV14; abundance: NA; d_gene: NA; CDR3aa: CASSQDMGETQYF; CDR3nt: TGTGCCAGCAGCCAAGATATGGGAGAGACCCAGTACTTC
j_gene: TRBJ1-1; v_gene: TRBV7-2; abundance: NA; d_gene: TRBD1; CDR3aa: CASSLGQGNTEAFF; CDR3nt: TGTGCCAGCAGTTTGGGACAGGGGAACACTGAAGCTTTCTTT
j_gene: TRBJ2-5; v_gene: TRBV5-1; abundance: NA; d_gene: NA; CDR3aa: CASSGTGGWETQYF; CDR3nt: TGCGCCAGCAGCGGAACAGGTGGTTGGGAGACCCAGTACTTC
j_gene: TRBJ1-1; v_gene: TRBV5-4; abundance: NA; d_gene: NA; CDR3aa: CASSLGGITEAFF; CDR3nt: TGTGCCAGCAGCTTGGGGGGGATCACTGAAGCTTTCTTT
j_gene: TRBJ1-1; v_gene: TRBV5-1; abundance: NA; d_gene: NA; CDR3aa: CASSPGSGLRAEAFF; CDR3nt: TGCGCCAGCAGCCCAGGATCGGGACTAAGGGCTGAAGCTTTCTTT
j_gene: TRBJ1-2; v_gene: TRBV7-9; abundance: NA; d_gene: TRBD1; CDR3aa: CASSKDHGTGGKYGYTF; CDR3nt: TGTGCCAGCAGCAAAGATCACGGGACAGGGGGCAAGTATGGCTACACCTTC